These 23 T cell receptor beta chains were sequenced from one sample in a study of shared clonotypes between healthy human individuals. Repertoires were generated with immunoSEQ multiplex PCR, while TCRdb's copy carries only in-frame clones and drops some. Altogether roughly 2 million clones are present, roughly 95% being singletons, with the ten largest covering approximately 0.13%. Sample: naive CD4+ T cells sorted from blood. Sample subset: CD45RA+ positively selected. These receptors were obtained from a man between 18 and 35 years old in good health.

The CDR3 DNA reads TGTGCCAGCAGCTTGATGACGGTGAACACTGAAGCTTTCTTT. Amino acids: CASSLMTVNTEAFF. The rearrangement uses TRBV5-6 and TRBJ1-1; D call uncertain. Trimming removed 1 base from V and 0 bases from J, with 7 bases in between. The germline V gene has CDR1 SGHDT and CDR2 YYEEEE. The CDR3 has 14 residues.

Note on this clone: Other nucleotide sequences from this sample produce the same CDR3. V and J are TRBV29-1 and TRBJ1-1, with TRBD1 identical over 9 bases. With V trimmed by 4 bases and J by 1 base, 1 base remained unmatched. Germline CDR1 SQVTM, CDR2 ANQGSEA. The length of the CDR3 is 13 residues. For the CDR3, the DNA is TGCAGCGTTGCGGGACAGGGGAACACTGAAGCTTTCTTT. It translates to CSVAGQGNTEAFF.

The chain combines TRBV10-1 with TRBJ1-2; no definite D call. Trimming left V 1 base short and J 2 bases short, with 5 bases between. CDR1 and CDR2 from the germline V gene are WNHNN and SYGVQD (reference sequence). This CDR3 comprises 13 residues. The CDR3 DNA sequence: TGCGCCAGCAGTGAGTGGCCGAACTATGGCTACACCTTC. It yields the protein CASSEWPNYGYTF.

J is TRBJ2-1 and V is TRBV2, with D possibly being TRBD2 (5 bases). Germline lookup yields CDR1 SNHLY and CDR2 FYNNEI. This CDR3 has 14 amino acids. The V end lost 3 bases, the J end lost 5 bases, and 11 bases lay between the germline ends. CDR3 nucleotides: TGTGCCAGCAGTGATTGGAGGTACGACAATGAGCAGTTCTTC. It codes for CASSDWRYDNEQFF.

This rearrangement joins TRBV7-2 to TRBJ2-7; D might be TRBD2 (6 bases). This CDR3 has 14 amino acids. Trimming removed 5 bases at V and 2 bases at J, with 13 bases between. Germline-derived CDR1 and CDR2 are SGHTA and FQGNSA. The CDR3 DNA sequence: TGTGCCAGCAGCACGGGACTTGTTACCTACGAGCAGTACTTC. Translated, it gives CASSTGLVTYEQYF.

The chain carries TRBV2 and TRBJ1-1; the D is unclear. This CDR3 has 13 residues. The V end lost 6 bases, the J end lost 2 bases, and 10 bases lay between the germline ends. From germline, CDR1 is SNHLY and CDR2 FYNNEI. As DNA, the CDR3 is TGTGCCAGCAGGATCGGGCGAAACACTGAAGCTTTCTTT. It yields the protein CASRIGRNTEAFF.

CDR3 region: CGLGGQLGTEAFF. CDR3 nucleotide sequence: TGTGGCCTAGGTGGACAGTTGGGAACTGAAGCTTTCTTT. The rearrangement uses TRBV6-1 and TRBJ1-1, with a possible D match to TRBD1 (6 bases). The CDR3 runs 13 residues. Looked up from germline, CDR1 is MNHNS and CDR2 is SASEGT.

This chain joins TRBV6-5 and TRBJ2-2; TRBD2 agrees at 8 bases. After removal of 5 bases from V and 8 bases from J, the junction contained 10 bases not matched to a gene. Germline V gives CDR1 MNHEY, CDR2 SVGAGI. This CDR3 region has 15 residues. In nucleotides, the CDR3 is TGTGCCAGCAGTCCTTTAGCGGGGCAAAAGGGGGAGCTGTTTTTT. Encoded protein: CASSPLAGQKGELFF.

The CDR3 DNA reads TGCGCCAGCAGCCTAACTACGGACAGATTGACTTCACCCCTCCACTTT. Protein: CASSLTTDRLTSPLHF. This rearrangement joins TRBV5-1 to TRBJ1-6, with D possibly being TRBD1 (6 bases). CDR1 and CDR2 from the germline V gene are SGHRS and YFSETQ. Trimming removed 4 bases from V and 9 bases from J, with 20 bases in between. This CDR3 is 16 amino acids long.

This clone was counted once. The rearrangement links TRBV11-3 to TRBJ2-6, with unresolved D. This CDR3 spans 16 amino acids. Germline CDR1 reads SGHNT; CDR2 reads YENEEA. Trimming took 5 bases from V and 1 from J, leaving 12 bases between them. The CDR3 loop reads CASSPASLSGANVLTF. The CDR3 coding sequence is TGTGCCAGCAGCCCCGCCAGTCTATCTGGGGCCAACGTCCTGACTTTC. Full variable domain (remainder filled in from reference TRBV11-3 and TRBJ2-6): EAGVVQSPRYKIIEKKQPVAFWCNPISGHNTLYWYLQNLGQGPELLIRYENEEAVDDSQLPKDRFSAERLKGVDSTLKIQPAELGDSAVYLCASSPASLSGANVLTFGAGSRLTVL.

This rearrangement joins TRBV25-1 to TRBJ2-5; unclear D gene. The CDR3 runs to 10 residues. From germline, CDR1 is MGHDK and CDR2 SYGVNS. Trimming left V 8 bases short and J 7 bases short, with 8 bases between. CDR3 DNA sequence: TGTGCCAGCCTTGGGGTGACCCAGTACTTC. Amino acids: CASLGVTQYF.

The CDR3 nucleotides are TGCAGCGTTGATTTGGCGGGGCGGATGAGTACTGAAGCTTTCTTT. The encoded protein is CSVDLAGRMSTEAFF. The rearrangement joins TRBV29-1 to TRBJ1-1; TRBD1 is a possible D gene (5 bases). Germline CDR1 and CDR2: SQVTM and ANQGSEA. V dropped 3 bases and J dropped 5 bases, with 19 bases sitting between them. This CDR3 comprises 15 residues.

This sequence joins TRBV2 and TRBJ1-2; D unresolved. Germline CDR1 is SNHLY and CDR2 is FYNNEI. The CDR3 sequence is 11 residues long. Trimming stripped 4 bases from V and 7 bases from J, with 7 bases between. The CDR3 reads CASSVAGGYTF. The CDR3 DNA reads TGTGCCAGCAGTGTAGCAGGTGGCTACACCTTC.

The rearrangement links TRBV6-5 to TRBJ1-2; 8 bases fit TRBD1. Looked up from germline, CDR1 is MNHEY and CDR2 is SVGAGI. The CDR3 runs to 15 residues. Trimming took 5 bases from V and 1 from J; bases not matched to a gene: 6. The CDR3 protein is CASSRGQGINYGYTF. In DNA, the CDR3 is TGTGCCAGCAGTCGAGGACAGGGTATTAACTATGGCTACACCTTC.

The genes are TRBV7-8 and TRBJ1-2; the D is unclear. Germline CDR1 is SGHVS and CDR2 is FQNEAQ. V lost 5 bases to trimming and J lost 8 bases, with 18 bases between them. The CDR3 runs to 14 residues. The CDR3, as DNA: TGTGCCAGCAGCCCCCGGACGGTCCCGGAGGGCTACACCTTC. Translating it yields CASSPRTVPEGYTF. Combining the CDR3 with reference TRBV7-8 and TRBJ1-2 gives the whole variable domain GAGVSQSPRYKVAKRGQDVALRCDPISGHVSLFWYQQALGQGPEFLTYFQNEAQLDKSGLPSDRFFAERPEGSVSTLKIQRTQQEDSAVYLCASSPRTVPEGYTFGSGTRLTVV.

The genes are TRBV7-3 and TRBJ2-6; D is ambiguous. The CDR3 is 13 amino acids. The V and J ends lost 3 bases and 4 bases respectively, with 4 bases between them. Per germline, CDR1 SGHTA and CDR2 FQGTGA. This CDR3 is CASSFAGANVLTF. The CDR3 nucleotides read TGTGCCAGCAGCTTCGCGGGGGCCAACGTCCTGACTTTC.

Worth noting for this clone: Other DNA variants within this sample encode the same CDR3. The genes are TRBV18 and TRBJ2-7, with 9 bases identical to TRBD1. J was trimmed by 3 bases and V by 4 bases; bases with no gene match: 4. Germline V gene sequence: CDR1 KGHSH, CDR2 LQKENI. The CDR3 runs 14 residues. CDR3 region: CASSLRQGDYEQYF. The CDR3, as DNA: TGTGCCAGCTCACTACGACAGGGGGACTACGAGCAGTACTTC.

The rearrangement links TRBV7-9 to TRBJ1-2, with unresolved D. V was pared by 5 bases and J by 12 bases, with 16 bases between. Germline-derived CDR1 and CDR2 are SEHNR and FQNEAQ (reference sequence). CDR3 length: 12 residues. The CDR3 is CASSHSDGPDTF. The CDR3 DNA sequence: TGTGCCAGCAGCCACTCCGACGGACCCGACACCTTC. Together with reference TRBV7-9 and TRBJ1-2, the CDR3 gives the full variable domain: DTGVSQNPRHKITKRGQNVTFRCDPISEHNRLYWYRQTLGQGPEFLTYFQNEAQLEKSRLLSDRFSAERPKGSFSTLEIQRTEQGDSAMYLCASSHSDGPDTFGSGTRLTVV.

This chain links TRBV7-9 with TRBJ1-4, with 9 nucleotides matching TRBD1. Germline CDR1 is SEHNR and CDR2 is FQNEAQ (reference sequence). Trimming at V came to 5 bases and at J to 8 bases, leaving 12 bases not matched to a gene. This CDR3 contains 16 residues. CDR3 nucleotides: TGTGCCAGCAGCCTAAAAACAGGGGGCCCGCAAGAAAAACTGTTTTTT. Translation: CASSLKTGGPQEKLFF. The full variable domain, completed using reference TRBV7-9 and TRBJ1-4, is DTGVSQNPRHKITKRGQNVTFRCDPISEHNRLYWYRQTLGQGPEFLTYFQNEAQLEKSRLLSDRFSAERPKGSFSTLEIQRTEQGDSAMYLCASSLKTGGPQEKLFFGSGTQLSVL.

The chain uses TRBV4-3 and TRBJ1-2, with unresolved D. The CDR3 is 13 amino acids. The germline gives CDR1 LGHNA, CDR2 YSLEER. Trimming removed 0 bases from V and 4 bases from J, with 6 bases in between. The CDR3 sequence is CASSQDRFYGYTF. CDR3 sequence (DNA): TGCGCCAGCAGCCAAGACAGGTTCTATGGCTACACCTTC.

Regarding this clone: This sample includes further DNA sequences coding for the same CDR3. The chain uses TRBV30 and TRBJ2-2; no clear D. Germline CDR1 and CDR2: GTSNPN and SVGIG (reference sequence). The CDR3 has 13 amino acids. V lost 0 bases to trimming and J lost 1 base, with 3 bases between them. The DNA for the CDR3 is TGTGCCTGGAGTGTCTGGAACACCGGGGAGCTGTTTTTT. It encodes CAWSVWNTGELFF.

This clone came up once. The chain links TRBV5-6 to TRBJ1-6, with D tentatively TRBD1 (5 bases). Trimming shortened V by 4 bases and J by 0 bases, and 11 bases separated the two germline ends. From germline, CDR1 is SGHDT and CDR2 YYEEEE. This CDR3 has 16 residues. The DNA for the CDR3 is TGTGCCAGCAGCCCGCAGGGAAGCTCCTATAATTCACCCCTCCACTTT. This codes for CASSPQGSSYNSPLHF.

The gene calls are TRBV9 and TRBJ2-7; TRBD1 matches 8 bases. The CDR3 has 15 amino acids. J lost 3 bases, V lost 4 bases, and 9 bases had no gene match. The V gene's germline CDR1 is SGDLS and CDR2 YYNGEE. DNA for the CDR3: TGTGCCAGCAGCCCTCAGGGACAGGCACGCTACGAGCAGTACTTC. Its translation is CASSPQGQARYEQYF.